The rows below give T cell receptor beta chains drawn from one sample of a study of OX40 agonist ivuxolimab in advanced cancers. Clones were read by immunoSEQ multiplex PCR, and TCRdb kept only the in-frame ones, dropping some. The sample records about 82,000 clones, 70% to 90% being singletons. The sample in question was CD4+ or CD8+ T cells sorted from blood, obtained in a trial of the OX40 agonist ivuxolimab. The receptors were sampled from an adult with an advanced solid tumor such as melanoma, head and neck, liver or kidney cancer. CDR3s include the opening cysteine and the closing phenylalanine or tryptophan. A D gene is named only where the DNA matches it firmly. Size tells how often a clone was seen (once, few, many) or the class of an expanded clone, and some rows leave it out.

NA,TRBJ1-5,TRBV6-1,NA,TGTGCCAGCAGTAAGGGGGGGGCGAACAATCAGCCCCAGCATTTT,CASSKGGANNQPQHF
TRBD1,TRBJ2-1,TRBV6-5,NA,TGTGCCAGCAGTTATGGGGACAGGGGCGGGGAGCAGTTCTTC,CASSYGDRGGEQFF
TRBD1,TRBJ1-4,TRBV7-8,NA,TGTGCCAGCAGCGGGACAGGGGGCTGGAATGAAAAACTGTTTTTT,CASSGTGGWNEKLFF
TRBD2,TRBJ2-7,TRBV4-3,once,TGCGCCAGCAGCCAAGATCTTTCCGGGAGGATCGACGAGCAGTACTTC,CASSQDLSGRIDEQYF
NA,TRBJ1-1,TRBV4-3,NA,TGCGCCAGCAGCCAAGTGGGGGCCGCTGAAGCTTTCTTT,CASSQVGAAEAFF
NA,TRBJ1-1,TRBV29-1,once,TGCAGCGTTGAATTTGGGAGCAACACTGAAGCTTTCTTT,CSVEFGSNTEAFF
TRBD1,TRBJ1-4,TRBV6-5,NA,TGTGCCAGCAGATACAGGGGGTTAGGAACTAATGAAAAACTGTTTTTT,CASRYRGLGTNEKLFF
NA,TRBJ2-5,TRBV20-1,NA,TGCAGTGCTAGCGAGACCCAGTACTTC,CSASETQYF
TRBD1,TRBJ1-4,TRBV13,once,TGTGCCAGCAGCTCAGACAGGGTAGGGAATGAAAAACTGTTTTTT,CASSSDRVGNEKLFF
TRBD2,TRBJ2-2,TRBV18,once,TGTGCCAGCTCACCAATGGGTAGCGGGAGTACCGGGGAGCTGTTTTTT,CASSPMGSGSTGELFF
NA,TRBJ1-2,TRBV6-5,once,TGTGCCAGCAGTGTTCAGACCTTC,CASSVQTF
NA,TRBJ2-3,TRBV9,NA,TGTGCCAGCAGCGTATCTGGCGGGACACTGGGGGATAGCACAGATACGCAGTATTTT,CASSVSGGTLGDSTDTQYF
TRBD2,TRBJ2-3,TRBV29-1,NA,TGCAGCGTTGGGGCTAGCGGGAGGGATACGCAGTATTTT,CSVGASGRDTQYF
NA,TRBJ1-3,TRBV7-6,NA,TGTGCCAGCAGTACAGGCGTCTCTGGAAACACCATATATTTT,CASSTGVSGNTIYF
TRBD1,TRBJ2-1,TRBV7-3,NA,TGTGCCAGCAGCACGGACAGGGGCCACACTGAGCAGTTCTTC,CASSTDRGHTEQFF
TRBD2,TRBJ2-5,TRBV4-3,once,TGCGCCAGCAGCCAAGGTCAGGGAGGGAGAGAGACCCAGTACTTC,CASSQGQGGRETQYF
TRBD1,TRBJ1-5,TRBV5-1,NA,TGCGCCAGCAGCTTGGAAGGACGAGGACAGGGCCAGCCCCAGCATTTT,CASSLEGRGQGQPQHF
NA,TRBJ2-3,TRBV28,NA,TGTGCCAGCAGTTTAGGTGGAACAGATACGCAGTATTTT,CASSLGGTDTQYF
TRBD1,TRBJ2-7,TRBV18,NA,TGTGCCAGCTCGGAACGGACAGGGCGGTACGAGCAGTACTTC,CASSERTGRYEQYF
TRBD2,TRBJ2-1,TRBV5-1,NA,TGCGCCAGCAGCCGTAGCGGGGATTACAATGAGCAGTTCTTC,CASSRSGDYNEQFF
TRBD1,TRBJ1-3,TRBV4-2,NA,TGTGCCAGCAGCCGAACCGGACAGGGGATAAGGAACACCATATATTTT,CASSRTGQGIRNTIYF
TRBD1,TRBJ2-3,TRBV5-4,NA,TGTGCCAGCAGCCCATGGACAGGGGGCACAGATACGCAGTATTTT,CASSPWTGGTDTQYF
NA,TRBJ1-4,TRBV13,NA,TGTGCCAGCAGCTTACGGGGAGATAATGAAAAACTGTTTTTT,CASSLRGDNEKLFF
TRBD1,TRBJ1-2,TRBV6-6,NA,TGTGCCAGCAAGGGCAGGGGGAGGTATGGCTACACCTTC,CASKGRGRYGYTF